The 25 T cell receptor beta chains presented below share a single source sample, sequenced in a study of cytomegalovirus exposure and HLA in healthy donors. Researchers ran the PCR with 60 Vbeta and 13 Jbeta primers. Clones were sequenced by immunoSEQ multiplex PCR, and TCRdb holds only the in-frame ones, with some missing. In the table there are some 190,000 clones, 82% of which are singletons. Sequenced: PBMCs. These receptors were collected from a man aged 35-49 years in good health and CMV-seronegative.

This sequence joins TRBV19 and TRBJ1-5, with D perhaps matching TRBD1 (5 bases). The CDR3 is 14 amino acids. Trimming took 4 bases from V and 0 from J, leaving 7 bases between them. CDR1 is LNHDA, CDR2 SQIVND, per germline (reference sequence). CDR3 coding DNA: TGTGCCAGTAGTAGACAGTATAGCAATCAGCCCCAGCATTTT. It specifies CASSRQYSNQPQHF.

V is TRBV28 and J is TRBJ1-5, with TRBD1 matching 11 bases. Losses at the gene ends were 6 bases for V and 3 bases for J; bases not matched to a gene: 7. The CDR3 loop spans 16 amino acids. Germline V gene lookup returns CDR1 MDHEN and CDR2 SYDVKM. The CDR3 region is CASSPRDRGFNQPQHF. In DNA, the CDR3 is TGTGCCAGCAGCCCCCGGGACAGGGGGTTCAATCAGCCCCAGCATTTT.

This clone was detected only a few times. The chain joins TRBV5-1 to TRBJ2-2, with 11 positions matching TRBD2. Per germline, CDR1 SGHRS and CDR2 YFSETQ. This CDR3 is 16 amino acids long. V lost 4 bases, J lost 5 bases, and 7 bases stayed unmatched. The CDR3 bases are TGCGCCAGCAGCCCAGTAGCGGGGGGGCGAACCGGGGAGCTGTTTTTT. Amino acid sequence: CASSPVAGGRTGELFF.

The chain uses TRBV19 and TRBJ2-2, with D unclear. Germline V gene data show CDR1 as LNHDA and CDR2 as SQIVND (reference sequence). The V gene lost 5 bases and the J gene lost 4 bases, with 11 bases spanning the gap. This CDR3 contains 14 residues. The CDR3 DNA follows: TGTGCCAGTAGTTTATCAGGATTCACCGGGGAGCTGTTTTTT. Translated: CASSLSGFTGELFF. Full variable domain (outside the CDR3, taken from reference TRBV19 and TRBJ2-2): DGGITQSPKYLFRKEGQNVTLSCEQNLNHDAMYWYRQDPGQGLRLIYYSQIVNDFQKGDIAEGYSVSREKKESFPLTVTSAQKNPTAFYLCASSLSGFTGELFFGEGSRLTVL.

The chain has TRBV2 and TRBJ2-5; D may be TRBD1 (5 bases). In germline, CDR1 is SNHLY, CDR2 FYNNEI. The CDR3 runs to 15 residues. The V end lost 5 bases, the J end lost 4 bases, and 17 bases lay between the germline ends. CDR3 protein: CASSPQGLGTETQYF. As DNA, the CDR3 is TGTGCCAGCAGTCCCCAGGGTTTGGGAACAGAGACCCAGTACTTC.

The V and J genes are TRBV2 and TRBJ2-3; possible D gene TRBD1, 5 bases. Germline-derived CDR1 and CDR2 are SNHLY and FYNNEI. The CDR3 loop spans 15 amino acids. V gave up 2 bases and J gave up 0 bases, with 9 bases separating them. The CDR3 DNA reads TGTGCCAGCAGTGAAACAGGCCTAAGCACAGATACGCAGTATTTT. This sequence encodes CASSETGLSTDTQYF.

This clone was recorded once. The rearrangement links TRBV2 to TRBJ2-1; 8 bases line up with TRBD2. CDR3 size: 15 residues. V lost 3 bases, J lost 3 bases, and 4 bases stayed unmatched. Germline CDR1 SNHLY, CDR2 FYNNEI. The CDR3 loop is CASSELAGYYNEQFF. In nucleotides, the CDR3 is TGTGCCAGCAGTGAGTTAGCGGGGTACTACAATGAGCAGTTCTTC.

The chain recombines TRBV10-3 with TRBJ1-2; a weak D match, TRBD1 (5 bases). This CDR3 region has 12 residues. With 5 bases removed from V and 8 bases from J, the gap between germline ends came to 12 bases. Germline assignment: CDR1 ENHRY and CDR2 SYGVKD. The CDR3 loop is CAISPQEYGYTF. DNA for the CDR3: TGTGCCATCAGTCCACAGGAATACGGCTACACCTTC.

This clone was seen only once. The chain carries TRBV10-3 and TRBJ2-3; 10 bases fit TRBD1. There are 14 residues in the CDR3. Per the germline V gene, CDR1 is ENHRY and CDR2 is SYGVKD. With V trimmed by 9 bases and J by 1 base, 4 bases remained unmatched. The CDR3 DNA reads TGTGCCATTCGCGGGACAGGGGGCACAGATACGCAGTATTTT. Protein sequence: CAIRGTGGTDTQYF.

V usage is TRBV7-3 and J usage is TRBJ2-5; D may be TRBD1 (5 bases). V was cut by 2 bases and J by 0 bases, with 13 bases left in between. CDR3 length equals 16 residues. CDR1 and CDR2 (germline): SGHTA, FQGTGA. In DNA, the CDR3 is TGTGCCAGCAGCTTACTGGGTCCAGGGCACCAAGAGACCCAGTACTTC. Residues: CASSLLGPGHQETQYF.

This chain uses TRBV30 with TRBJ2-1; 8 positions match TRBD1. The germline V gene encodes CDR1 GTSNPN and CDR2 SVGIG (reference sequence). The trim removed 0 bases at V and 2 bases at J, leaving 3 bases unmatched. The CDR3 runs 15 residues. CDR3 loop: CAWSVQGGTYNEQFF. The CDR3 DNA follows: TGTGCCTGGAGTGTACAGGGGGGCACCTACAATGAGCAGTTCTTC.

This clone was seen only once. The chain has TRBV15 and TRBJ1-6; the D gene is possibly TRBD1 (6 bases). The CDR3 extends over 17 amino acids. In germline, CDR1 is LNHNV, CDR2 YYDKDF (reference sequence). V was cut by 5 bases and J by 6 bases, with 20 bases left in between. This CDR3 is CATSGERGPRSNSPLHF. The CDR3 bases are TGTGCCACCAGCGGTGAGCGGGGGCCGAGGAGTAATTCACCCCTCCACTTT.

With regard to this clone: Other DNA sequences in the sample encode the same CDR3. J is TRBJ1-1 and V is TRBV27; TRBD1 matches 9 bases. V gave up 2 bases and J gave up 1 base; unmatched junction bases: 2. The CDR3 loop spans 15 amino acids. Germline CDR1 and CDR2: MNHEY and SMNVEV (reference sequence). Written as DNA, the CDR3 is TGTGCCAGCAGTTTAAGGGGACAGGGGAACACTGAAGCTTTCTTT. Its protein product is CASSLRGQGNTEAFF.

This chain connects TRBV29-1 to TRBJ1-1; D is unclear. The CDR3 length is 14 residues. Germline CDR1 and CDR2: SQVTM and ANQGSEA. V lost 0 bases and J lost 8, with 16 bases in between. The CDR3 DNA follows: TGCAGCGTTGAAGATTATCAGAGCGACCTGGAAGCTTTCTTT. Translating it yields CSVEDYQSDLEAFF.

This clone was seen a few times. The rearrangement joins TRBV5-1 to TRBJ1-1; tentatively, D is TRBD1 (6 bases). The CDR3 covers 15 residues. V was shortened by 1 base and J by 3 bases, with 13 bases between the two germline ends. Germline CDR1 and CDR2: SGHRS and YFSETQ. Here the CDR3 reads CASSLRVAGDTEAFF. For the CDR3, the DNA is TGCGCCAGCAGCTTGAGGGTCGCAGGGGACACTGAAGCTTTCTTT.

The chain recombines TRBV4-1 with TRBJ1-3; no clear D gene. V lost 0 bases and J 1 base, leaving 7 bases between the germline ends. CDR1 and CDR2 from the germline V gene are MGHRA and YSYEKL. This CDR3 region has 15 residues. Here the CDR3 reads CASSQETLSGNTIYF. The CDR3 DNA reads TGCGCCAGCAGCCAAGAGACTCTTTCTGGAAACACCATATATTTT.

The rearrangement links TRBV15 to TRBJ2-3, with D maybe TRBD2 (6 bases). Germline V gene data show CDR1 as LNHNV and CDR2 as YYDKDF (reference sequence). V gave up 9 bases and J gave up 2 bases, with 12 bases separating them. This CDR3 spans 13 amino acids. The CDR3 bases are TGTGCCACTATGGAGGGTTCCACAGATACGCAGTATTTT. Amino acid sequence: CATMEGSTDTQYF.

The V call is TRBV27, the J call TRBJ2-2; maybe TRBD1 (5 bases). This CDR3 contains 13 residues. The germline V gene encodes CDR1 MNHEY and CDR2 SMNVEV (reference sequence). Trimming took 2 bases from V and 5 from J, leaving 6 bases between them. The CDR3 sequence: CASSLRTTGELFF. CDR3 nucleotides: TGTGCCAGCAGTTTACGGACAACCGGGGAGCTGTTTTTT.

V is TRBV28 and J is TRBJ2-4; 8 bases are a match to TRBD2. Germline CDR1 MDHEN, CDR2 SYDVKM. V dropped 5 bases and J dropped 7; count of bases not matched to a gene: 10. There are 15 residues in the CDR3. CDR3 DNA sequence: TGTGCCAGCAGTGCCGCCCCGGGCGGGGGGAACATTCAGTACTTC. This translates into CASSAAPGGGNIQYF.

The chain combines TRBV5-1 with TRBJ1-4, with TRBD1 identical over 7 bases. CDR1 SGHRS and CDR2 YFSETQ come from the germline V gene. There are 16 residues in the CDR3. V lost 6 bases and J lost 0; bases outside the gene matches: 8. DNA of the CDR3: TGCGCCAGCACCCGGGACAGCCAGACAACTAATGAAAAACTGTTTTTT. Encoded protein: CASTRDSQTTNEKLFF.

Details on this clone: The junction departs from the called germline gene at one end, perhaps through a read error. The genes are TRBV11-3 and TRBJ2-3, with a possible D match to TRBD2 (5 bases). The CDR3 is 17 residues long. The germline CDR1 and CDR2 sequences are SGHNT and YENEEA. The CDR3 here is CASSLGVRSSSTDTQYF. The CDR3 nucleotides read TGTGCCAGCAGCTTAGGGGTGCGCTCGTCTAGCACAGATACACAGTATTTT.

The V call is TRBV11-2, the J call TRBJ1-3; 8 bases match TRBD1. Germline V CDR1 and CDR2: SGHAT, FQNNGV. The CDR3 sequence is 16 residues long. V lost 3 bases, J lost 2 bases, and 6 bases stayed unmatched. DNA for the CDR3: TGTGCCAGCAGCTTGACTCTGACAGGGGCTGGAAACACCATATATTTT. This encodes CASSLTLTGAGNTIYF.

V and J are TRBV19 and TRBJ1-5; possibly TRBD1 for D (6 bases). The CDR3 contains 14 residues. Trimming cost V 7 bases and J 3 bases, with 13 bases left between them. The germline gives CDR1 LNHDA, CDR2 SQIVND (reference sequence). The chain's CDR3 is CASIAGALNQPQHF. CDR3 nucleotide sequence: TGTGCCAGTATTGCAGGGGCGCTCAATCAGCCCCAGCATTTT.

The table lists this clone with a few counts. The chain uses TRBV14 and TRBJ2-5, with 7 nucleotides matching TRBD1. V was clipped by 3 bases and J by 6 bases; unmatched bases: 7. The CDR3 extends over 14 amino acids. Germline loops: CDR1 SGHDN, CDR2 FVKESK. The CDR3 DNA reads as TGTGCCAGCAGCCAGGCGACAGGGAGAAAGACCCAGTACTTC. This gives the protein CASSQATGRKTQYF.

Here the CDR3 reads CASSEKTSGDQETQYF. The CDR3 bases are TGCGCCAGCAGTGAGAAGACTAGCGGAGACCAAGAGACCCAGTACTTC. The rearrangement links TRBV10-1 to TRBJ2-5, with TRBD2 matching over 9 bases. This CDR3 has 16 amino acids. The trim removed 2 bases at V and 0 bases at J, leaving 4 bases unmatched. CDR1 WNHNN and CDR2 SYGVQD come from the germline V gene (reference sequence).